This T cell receptor (beta chain) was obtained from a study of radiotherapy plus CTLA-4 blockade in lung cancer. Clones were sequenced by immunoSEQ multiplex PCR, and TCRdb holds only the in-frame ones, with some missing. The data contain over 85,000 clones, about 86% of them singletons. V gave up 0 bases and J gave up 0 bases; unmatched junction bases: 2. Germline CDR1 and CDR2: SGDLS and YYNGEE. The CDR3 is 15 amino acids. This receptor was identified in a human donor with non-small cell lung cancer that progressed on radiotherapy plus ipilimumab. The chain employs TRBV9 and TRBJ2-7, with 8 bases matching TRBD2. Specimen: peripheral blood, collected from a patient treated with radiotherapy plus ipilimumab. The CDR3 reads CASSVESGSSYEQYF. As DNA, the CDR3 is TGTGCCAGCAGCGTAGAAAGCGGGAGCTCCTACGAGCAGTACTTC. Together with reference TRBV9 and TRBJ2-7, the CDR3 gives the full variable domain: DSGVTQTPKHLITATGQRVTLRCSPRSGDLSVYWYQQSLDQGLQFLIQYYNGEERAKGNILERFSAQQFPDLHSELNLSSLELGDSALYFCASSVESGSSYEQYFGPGTRLTVT.